The 10 T cell receptor beta chains in this list originate from one sample, sequenced in a study of spatial heterogeneity in lung cancer. The time point: sample taken at primary tumor resection. No cell sorting; template was whole RNA from tumor, lung tissue or PBMC. TCRdb redid the calling of the 5' RACE reads with MiXCR, one entry per CDR3 protein. The profile shows approximately 90,000 distinct CDR3 sequences, roughly 9.5% of them singletons. The sequenced sample was PBMCs, obtained at surgery. The receptors come from a male donor with early-stage non-small cell lung cancer.

CDR3 loop: CASSVWGPETQYF. For the CDR3, the DNA is TGTGCCAGCAGTGTGTGGGGCCCAGAGACCCAGTACTTC. This chain links TRBV2 with TRBJ2-5, with D tentatively TRBD1 (5 bases). Deletions cut 4 bases from V and 4 bases from J, with 10 bases between. Germline lookup yields CDR1 SNHLY and CDR2 FYNNEI. The CDR3 has 13 amino acids.

This clonotype was detected only a few times. The chain employs TRBV9 and TRBJ1-4; D gene unclear. V shed 4 bases and J shed 6 bases, with 7 bases lying between them. CDR3 length equals 12 residues. Germline V lookup: CDR1 SGDLS, CDR2 YYNGEE. The CDR3 region is CASSPSDEKLFF. The CDR3 DNA sequence: TGTGCCAGCAGCCCGAGTGATGAAAAACTGTTTTTT.

Many counts were recorded for this clonotype. This chain joins TRBV12-3 or TRBV12-4 and TRBJ2-1; D is ambiguous. The CDR3 contains 15 residues. V shed 3 bases and J shed 2 bases, with 11 bases lying between them. This CDR3 reads CASSFSTLPYNEQFF. The CDR3 nucleotides read TGTGCCAGCAGTTTCTCCACCCTACCCTACAATGAGCAGTTCTTC.

This rearrangement joins TRBV10-3 to TRBJ2-5; TRBD2 matches 11 bases. This CDR3 is 16 amino acids long. Germline V CDR1 and CDR2: ENHRY, SYGVKD. J was trimmed by 2 bases and V by 6 bases; bases with no gene match: 8. CDR3 sequence reads: CAISFTSGGSQETQYF. CDR3 nucleotides: TGTGCCATCAGCTTTACTAGCGGGGGCTCTCAAGAGACCCAGTACTTC.

This clonotype was seen more than once but under ten times. The chain couples TRBV11-2 to TRBJ2-1, with 10 positions matching TRBD2. This CDR3 is built from 14 residues. Germline loops: CDR1 SGHAT, CDR2 FQNNGV. Unmatched junction bases numbered 3, after V lost 3 bases and J lost 7 bases. The CDR3 loop is CASSFTSGVNEQFF. Here the CDR3 DNA reads TGTGCCAGCAGCTTTACTAGCGGGGTTAATGAGCAGTTCTTC.

This clonotype was counted many times. The chain employs TRBV3-1 and TRBJ2-1; 7 positions match TRBD1. Unmatched junction bases numbered 18, after V lost 3 bases and J lost 13 bases. The CDR3 sequence is 16 residues long. The germline gives CDR1 LGHDT, CDR2 YNNKEL (reference sequence). CDR3 loop: CASSHTGTAGTAQQFF. As DNA, the CDR3 is TGTGCCAGCAGCCATACCGGGACAGCCGGGACGGCCCAACAGTTCTTC.

This sequence joins TRBV6-6 and TRBJ1-1; D is unresolved. The V and J ends lost 7 bases and 2 bases respectively, with 8 bases between them. Germline V lookup: CDR1 MNHNY, CDR2 SVGAGI (reference sequence). This CDR3 is 12 amino acids long. CDR3 loop: CASNPPNTEAFF. The DNA for the CDR3 is TGTGCCAGCAATCCCCCCAACACTGAAGCTTTCTTT.

V and J are TRBV6-1 and TRBJ2-7; 12 bases are shared with TRBD2. The CDR3 has 14 amino acids. With V trimmed by 9 bases and J by 0 bases, 3 bases remained unmatched. Germline CDR1 and CDR2: MNHNS and SASEGT. Here the CDR3 DNA reads TGTGCCAGTACGACTAGCGGGAGCTCCTACGAGCAGTACTTC. Protein sequence: CASTTSGSSYEQYF.

This clonotype has a handful of counts. The J gene is TRBJ2-5, the V gene TRBV18; D perhaps matches TRBD1 (5 bases). The germline CDR1 and CDR2 sequences are KGHSH and LQKENI. Trimming took 0 bases from V and 6 from J, leaving 5 bases between them. This CDR3 has 12 amino acids. The chain's CDR3 is CASSPPGQTQYF. The CDR3 DNA is TGTGCCAGCTCACCACCGGGGCAGACCCAGTACTTC.

This clonotype showed up many times. The rearrangement links TRBV12-3 or TRBV12-4 to TRBJ2-5; 7 nucleotides line up with TRBD2. The CDR3 spans 15 residues. J lost 2 bases, V lost 0 bases, and 3 bases had no gene match. The CDR3 coding sequence is TGTGCCAGCAGTTTAGCGGGAGGGCTACAAGAGACCCAGTACTTC. It is translated as CASSLAGGLQETQYF.